The TCR beta chain under discussion was sequenced for a study of radiotherapy plus CTLA-4 blockade in lung cancer. Sequencing was performed with immunoSEQ multiplex PCR; in TCRdb, only in-frame clones are kept and a portion is missing. This table holds tens of thousands of clones, around 80% found once. This clonotype was sampled from a human donor with non-small cell lung cancer who had a complete response to radiotherapy plus ipilimumab. Sequenced material: peripheral blood, taken from a patient treated with radiotherapy plus ipilimumab.

Here the CDR3 DNA reads TGTGCCAGTATATGGGGACAGGGTATGAACACTGAAGCTTTCTTT. Translated, it gives CASIWGQGMNTEAFF. The chain recombines TRBV19 with TRBJ1-1, with TRBD1 matching 9 bases. The CDR3 runs 15 residues. V lost 7 bases to trimming and J lost 0 bases; unmatched junction nucleotides: 6. CDR1 is LNHDA and CDR2 is SQIVND in the germline V gene (reference sequence). The complete variable domain, with remaining parts taken from reference TRBV19 and TRBJ1-1, reads DGGITQSPKYLFRKEGQNVTLSCEQNLNHDAMYWYRQDPGQGLRLIYYSQIVNDFQKGDIAEGYSVSREKKESFPLTVTSAQKNPTAFYLCASIWGQGMNTEAFFGQGTRLTVV.